This record looks at one TCR beta chain sequence and its context. These data come from a study of blood T cell repertoires in COVID-19. Authors' analysis steps: Nucleated cell counts were estimated from reference gene primer amplification. Only in-frame clones appear in the TCRdb table, and some are missing; sequencing was by immunoSEQ multiplex PCR. V and J calls and clone size are given by that table; D and trimming were obtained from the DNA. The profile shows around 43,000 clones, around 89% of them singletons. The CDR3 has 14 residues. Germline V gene data show CDR1 as LNHDA and CDR2 as SQIVND (reference sequence). V was cut by 4 bases and J by 1 base, with 10 bases left in between.

This chain connects TRBV19 to TRBJ1-1, with TRBD1 as a possible D gene (5 bases). This clonotype was obtained from a human donor in a cohort sampled during active COVID-19. The material sequenced was peripheral blood. The chain's CDR3 is CASSKTVGNTEAFF. DNA for the CDR3: TGTGCCAGTAGTAAGACAGTTGGGAACACTGAAGCTTTCTTT.